This T cell receptor (beta chain) appears in the sequencing data of a study of blood T cell repertoires in COVID-19. Study summary: Samples representing acute and convalescent COVID-19 were sourced from the United States, Italy and Spain. T cells, B-cell-depleted T cells, or PBMCs supplied cDNA or gDNA.

The CDR3 runs 14 residues. CDR1 and CDR2 from the germline V gene are ENHRY and SYGVKD. V shed 4 bases, J shed 4 bases, and the junction held 3 bases outside the gene matches. Generated by immunoSEQ multiplex PCR, the TCRdb table keeps only in-frame clones and is missing some. This table holds about 180,000 clones, approximately 86% found once. The TCR comes from a woman older than 75 with acute or convalescent COVID-19. Sequencing was performed on peripheral blood. The gene calls are TRBV10-3 and TRBJ2-2, with 7 bases lining up with TRBD2. The CDR3, as DNA: TGTGCCATCAGTGGACTAGCCCCCACCGGGGAGCTGTTTTTT. As protein: CAISGLAPTGELFF.